The next 3 T cell receptor beta chains were all read from a single sample in a study of blood T cells in healthy people across ages. Primed by a sample-barcoded 5' primer and a J-beta primer mix, a second PCR proceeded for 7 to 11 cycles. TCRdb redid the calling of the 5' RACE reads with MiXCR, one entry per CDR3 protein. The sample lists 550,000 to 700,000 distinct CDR3 sequences, 27% occurring once. The material sequenced was blood. The origin of the receptors is a woman aged 70-85 years in good health.

The chain has TRBV5-1 and TRBJ1-2; D possibly corresponds to TRBD1 (6 bases). Germline CDR1 reads SGHRS; CDR2 reads YFSETQ. V was cut by 5 bases and J by 6 bases, with 11 bases left in between. The CDR3 has 12 residues. CDR3 loop: CASRPAGDGYTF. In DNA, the CDR3 is TGCGCCAGCAGGCCGGCAGGGGATGGCTACACCTTC.

This clonotype was picked up a small number of times. J is TRBJ1-2 and V is TRBV6-5; 7 bases fit TRBD1. This CDR3 comprises 14 residues. Germline values: CDR1 MNHEY, CDR2 SVGAGI. J was trimmed by 7 bases and V by 7 bases; bases with no gene match: 12. In DNA form, the CDR3 reads TGTGCCAGCACCCAGGGAGGGGGCGAGTTTGGCTACACCTTC. Protein product: CASTQGGGEFGYTF.

At least ten counts were recorded for this clonotype. This rearrangement joins TRBV7-9 to TRBJ1-4; D is uncertain. Germline V CDR1 and CDR2: SEHNR, FQNEAQ (reference sequence). The CDR3 runs 12 residues. With 5 bases removed from V and 8 bases from J, the gap between germline ends came to 9 bases. CDR3 nucleotide sequence: TGTGCCAGCAGCCGCGGGGAGGAAAAACTGTTTTTT. Translation gives CASSRGEEKLFF.